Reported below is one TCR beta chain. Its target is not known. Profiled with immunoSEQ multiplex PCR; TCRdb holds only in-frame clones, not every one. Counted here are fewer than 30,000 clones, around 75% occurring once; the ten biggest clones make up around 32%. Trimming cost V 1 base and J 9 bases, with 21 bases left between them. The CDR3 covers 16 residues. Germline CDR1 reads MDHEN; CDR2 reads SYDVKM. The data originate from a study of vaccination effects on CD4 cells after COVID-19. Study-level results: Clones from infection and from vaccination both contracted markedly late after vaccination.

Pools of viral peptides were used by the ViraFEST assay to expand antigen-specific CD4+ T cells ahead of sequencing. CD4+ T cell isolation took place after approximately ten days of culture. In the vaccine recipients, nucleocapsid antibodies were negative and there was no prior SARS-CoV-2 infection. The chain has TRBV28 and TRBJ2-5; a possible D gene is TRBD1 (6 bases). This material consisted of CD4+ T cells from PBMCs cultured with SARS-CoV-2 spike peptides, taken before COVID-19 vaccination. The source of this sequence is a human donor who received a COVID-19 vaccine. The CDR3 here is CASSLLGTQRAGPQYF. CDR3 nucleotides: TGTGCCAGCAGTTTATTAGGGACACAGCGTGCGGGTCCCCAGTACTTC.